Listed here are 21 T cell receptor beta chains from one sample, sequenced in a study of tumor and adjacent non-tumor tissue in lung cancer. This sample's RNA came from whole unsorted tissue. More than 3 cm separated this lung sample from the edge of the tumor. The library came from three nested PCR rounds adapted from ARM-PCR protocols. MiXCR was run by TCRdb on the multiplex PCR reads, yielding one entry per CDR3 protein. Of some 80,000 distinct CDR3 sequences listed, roughly 80% are singletons. The specimen sequenced was distant non-tumor lung tissue. Source of these receptors: a man in his 60s with non-small cell lung cancer.

V gene TRBV20-1 combines with J gene TRBJ1-2; possible D gene TRBD1, 5 bases. Per the germline V gene, CDR1 is DFQATT and CDR2 is SNEGSKA (reference sequence). V lost 8 bases to trimming and J lost 6 bases, with 19 bases between them. This CDR3 has 13 amino acids. The DNA for the CDR3 is TGCAGTACTGCCACAGGTACTACTGATGGCTACACCTTC. Protein product: CSTATGTTDGYTF.

On this clonotype: One end of the junction varies from germline; a read error may be responsible. The chain couples TRBV7-9 to TRBJ2-3; D is uncertain. The CDR3 covers 15 residues. Germline V CDR1 and CDR2: SEHNR, FQNEAQ (reference sequence). The CDR3 nucleotides read TGTGTCAGCAGCTTAGATCTGTCTAGGAGTGATACGCAGTATTTT. Translated: CVSSLDLSRSDTQYF. Full variable domain (remainder filled in from reference TRBV7-9 and TRBJ2-3): DTGVSQNPRHKITKRGQNVTFRCDPISEHNRLYWYRQTLGQGPEFLTYFQNEAQLEKSRLLSDRFSAERPKGSFSTLEIQRTEQGDSAMYLCVSSLDLSRSDTQYFGPGTRLTVL.

Details on this clonotype: At one end the junction does not follow the germline gene, possibly because of a read error. The chain uses TRBV28 and TRBJ2-1; 10 nucleotides line up with TRBD2. The germline V gene encodes CDR1 MDHEN and CDR2 SYDVKM. The CDR3 is 16 amino acids. CDR3 DNA: TGTGACAGCAGTTTAAGCGGGGGGGCCGGCTACAATGAGCAGTTCTTC. This sequence encodes CDSSLSGGAGYNEQFF.

This clonotype was detected only a few times. With a much larger clone just one base away, this may be a read error. CDR3 sequence reads: CSVGTVAYEQYF. The CDR3 coding sequence is TGCAGTGTTGGGACAGTCGCCTACGAGCAGTACTTC. V and J are TRBV20-1 and TRBJ2-7; TRBD1 matches 7 bases. Per the germline V gene, CDR1 is DFQATT and CDR2 is SNEGSKA (reference sequence). V dropped 7 bases and J dropped 2; count of bases not matched to a gene: 5. The CDR3 is 12 amino acids.

The V and J genes are TRBV6-6 and TRBJ1-1; the D gene is possibly TRBD1 (5 bases). Trimming left V 6 bases short and J 5 bases short, with 16 bases between. CDR3 length: 14 residues. CDR1 is MNHNY, CDR2 SVGAGI, per germline (reference sequence). The CDR3 nucleotides read TGTGCCAGCAGCGTGACAAGGGGCGCGACTGAAGCTTTCTTT. Its protein product is CASSVTRGATEAFF.

The gene calls are TRBV6-1 and TRBJ1-1, with D maybe TRBD1 (5 bases). The V end lost 9 bases, the J end lost 3 bases, and 17 bases lay between the germline ends. Per germline, CDR1 MNHNS and CDR2 SASEGT. The CDR3 length is 14 residues. CDR3: CASSEDWGDTEAFF. The DNA of the CDR3 is TGTGCCAGTAGCGAAGACTGGGGCGACACTGAAGCTTTCTTT.

Regarding this clonotype: The junction departs from the called germline gene at one end, perhaps through a read error. The chain employs TRBV11-3 and TRBJ2-1, with 12 bases aligning to TRBD2. Germline-derived CDR1 and CDR2 are SGHNT and YENEEA. The CDR3 totals 17 residues. The DNA of the CDR3 is TGTGCCAGCAGCTTAGACCGACTAGCGGGAGTAGGTAATAAGCATTTCTTC. It specifies CASSLDRLAGVGNKHFF.

This clonotype was counted between two and nine times. One base away lies a much larger clone, so this may be a sequencing read error. The J gene is TRBJ2-1, the V gene TRBV12-3 or TRBV12-4; D is undetermined. This CDR3 comprises 14 residues. CDR3 in DNA: TGTGCCAGCAGTTTAGTACAGATAAACAATGTGCAGTTCTTC. It encodes CASSLVQINNVQFF.

This clonotype was found a few times. This rearrangement joins TRBV29-1 to TRBJ2-2; D unresolved. The CDR3 runs to 14 residues. Trimming cost V 5 bases and J 1 base, with 11 bases left between them. Per the germline V gene, CDR1 is SQVTM and CDR2 is ANQGSEA. CDR3 in DNA: TGCAGCGTTACACCGATCAGGAACACCGGGGAGCTGTTTTTT. Its protein is CSVTPIRNTGELFF.

In regard to this clonotype: A much larger clonotype is one base distant, so this may be a read error. The chain recombines TRBV4-1 with TRBJ2-1, with 9 bases lining up with TRBD2. Germline lookup yields CDR1 MGHRA and CDR2 YSYEKL. V lost 4 bases, J lost 3 bases, and 10 bases stayed unmatched. The length of the CDR3 is 17 residues. The CDR3 here is CASSPLGTSRLYNEQFF. CDR3 DNA sequence: TGCGCCAGCAGCCCATTAGGGACTAGCAGGCTCTACAATGAGCAGTTCTTC.

This clonotype was observed at least ten times. A much larger clone is a single base away; this may be a read error. DNA of the CDR3: TGTGCCAGCAGCGTCAGGGGCTCCTACGAGCAGTACTTC. This encodes CASSVRGSYEQYF. The chain recombines TRBV11-3 with TRBJ2-7; D may be TRBD1 (6 bases). The CDR3 contains 13 residues. The germline V gene has CDR1 SGHNT and CDR2 YENEEA. V lost 5 bases and J lost 0, with 8 bases in between.

The rearrangement joins TRBV12-3 or TRBV12-4 to TRBJ2-1; D is possibly TRBD2 (6 bases). This CDR3 contains 13 residues. The germline V and J ends were trimmed by 5 bases and 13 bases, with 18 bases remaining between them. In DNA, the CDR3 is TGTGCCAGCAGTCCTGGGACTGTCGGTGAACAGTTCTTC. Translation: CASSPGTVGEQFF.

This clonotype appeared a single time. At one of its ends the junction is not consistent with the germline gene, which may arise from a read error. The chain couples TRBV6-5 to TRBJ2-3; D perhaps matches TRBD1 (7 bases). Germline V lookup: CDR1 MNHEY, CDR2 SVGAGI. This CDR3 has 15 amino acids. CDR3 region: CAGSYHPGGRDTQYF. CDR3 in DNA: TGTGCCGGCAGTTACCACCCAGGGGGGCGGGATACGCAGTATTTT.

In regard to this clonotype: At one of its ends the junction is not consistent with the germline gene, which may arise from a read error. The J gene is TRBJ1-2, the V gene TRBV11-2; 8 bases are a match to TRBD1. CDR3 length: 13 amino acids. Germline CDR1 reads SGHAT; CDR2 reads FQNNGV. The CDR3 is CASSLDRGYGYIF. The CDR3 nucleotides are TGTGCAAGCAGCTTAGACAGGGGCTATGGCTACATCTTC.

This clonotype appeared a few times. A read error may account for a junction end that differs from germline. The V gene is TRBV12-3 or TRBV12-4, the J gene TRBJ2-5, with D possibly called TRBD1 or TRBD2 (5 bases each). The CDR3 length is 15 residues. CDR3 in DNA: TGTGCCAGCAGACGGGACCCCGTAAACACGGAGACCCAGAACTTC. Translation: CASRRDPVNTETQNF.

This chain links TRBV11-2 with TRBJ1-3; a possible D gene is TRBD1 (6 bases). This CDR3 comprises 16 residues. The germline gives CDR1 SGHAT, CDR2 FQNNGV. V was trimmed by 7 bases and J by 1 base, leaving 17 bases between them. The CDR3 region is CASIKGDRTSGNTIYF. In DNA, the CDR3 is TGTGCCAGCATAAAGGGGGATAGGACTTCTGGAAACACCATATATTTT.

To note about this clonotype: This could be a read error, since a much larger clone is one nucleotide away. The V call is TRBV28, the J call TRBJ1-1; weak D call: TRBD1 (5 bases). V was shortened by 2 bases and J by 0 bases, with 10 bases between the two germline ends. Looked up from germline, CDR1 is MDHEN and CDR2 is SYDVKM. The CDR3 contains 15 residues. In DNA form, the CDR3 reads TGTGCCAGCAGTTTAGAGGGACTGGTGAACACTGAAGCTTTCTTT. Protein sequence: CASSLEGLVNTEAFF.

This clonotype occurred once. The junction differs from germline at one of its ends, possibly a read error. The J gene is TRBJ2-1, the V gene TRBV20-1; perhaps TRBD2 as D (6 bases). There are 16 residues in the CDR3. Germline-derived CDR1 and CDR2 are DFQATT and SNEGSKA (reference sequence). CDR3 in DNA: TGCGGTGCTAGAGCAAGGAAGCGGGCCGAGTTTGATGAGCAGTTCTTC. Protein: CGARARKRAEFDEQFF.

This clonotype was picked up one time. An end of the junction differs from the germline gene, which may be a read error. CDR3 nucleotides: TGTGCTAGCAGCCAAGAGACTAACGGGAGGGTGAACACCGGGGAGCTGTTTTTT. This translates into CASSQETNGRVNTGELFF. The V call is TRBV4-2, the J call TRBJ2-2; 8 positions match TRBD2. The CDR3 has 18 amino acids. Germline loops: CDR1 LGHNA, CDR2 YNFKEQ.

About this clonotype: This CDR3 is missing its conserved last phenylalanine or tryptophan, likely due to a read error. The limits of the CDR3 on the DNA are not certain, so only TCRdb's listed CDR3 is given. The chain uses TRBV11-2 and TRBJ2-3; the table's D call of TRBD2 was not tested on the DNA. The CDR3 is 15 residues long, counting both termini. From germline, CDR1 is SGHAT and CDR2 FQNNGV. CDR3: CASSFAGSWADTQYL.

Comments on this clonotype: This may come from a read error, since a much larger clone is one base off. The chain employs TRBV6-6 and TRBJ2-3; D possibly corresponds to TRBD2 (6 bases). Germline CDR1 reads MNHNY; CDR2 reads SVGAGI (reference sequence). This CDR3 is 13 amino acids long. The CDR3 nucleotides read TGTGCCAGCTGTTACCGGGAGACAGATACGCAGTATTTT. Protein sequence: CASCYRETDTQYF.